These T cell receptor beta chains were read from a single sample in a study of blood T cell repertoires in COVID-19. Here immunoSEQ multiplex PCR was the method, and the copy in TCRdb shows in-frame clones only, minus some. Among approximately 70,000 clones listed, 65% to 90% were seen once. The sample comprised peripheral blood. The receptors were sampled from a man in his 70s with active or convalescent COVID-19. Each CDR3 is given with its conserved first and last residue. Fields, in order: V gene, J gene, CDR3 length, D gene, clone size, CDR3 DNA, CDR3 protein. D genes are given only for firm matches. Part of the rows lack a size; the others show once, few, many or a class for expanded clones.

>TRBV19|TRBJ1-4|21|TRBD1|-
TGTGCCAGTAGTATCACCCCCAAGGGACAGGAGGGGGGTTCTGGTAATGAAAAACTGTTTTTT
CASSITPKGQEGGSGNEKLFF
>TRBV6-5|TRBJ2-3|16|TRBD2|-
TGTGCCAGCAGTTCCGGACTAGCGGGAAGGGCAGATACGCAGTATTTT
CASSSGLAGRADTQYF
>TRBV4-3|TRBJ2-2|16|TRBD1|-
TGCGCCAGCAGCCAAGAAGGACAGGGAAGAACCGGGGAGCTGTTTTTT
CASSQEGQGRTGELFF
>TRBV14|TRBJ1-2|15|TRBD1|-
TGTGCCAGCAGCCAAAGACAGGGGGCTGTCTATGGCTACACCTTC
CASSQRQGAVYGYTF
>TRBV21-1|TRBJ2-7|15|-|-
TGTGCCAGCAGCAATCAGTTGGCCAGGGGCTACGAGCAGTACTTC
CASSNQLARGYEQYF
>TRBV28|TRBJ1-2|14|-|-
TGTGCCAGCAGTCCTCGGACAGTCATCTATGGCTACACCTTC
CASSPRTVIYGYTF
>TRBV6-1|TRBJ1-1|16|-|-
TGTGCCAGCAGTGGGGACACTCTGGCGATGAACACTGAAGCTTTCTTT
CASSGDTLAMNTEAFF
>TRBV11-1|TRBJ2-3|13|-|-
TGTGCCAGCAGCTTATCTATGCCAGATACGCAGTATTTT
CASSLSMPDTQYF
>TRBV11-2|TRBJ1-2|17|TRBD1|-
TGTGCCAGCAGCCAAAGACAGGGGGTAAAAGCTAACTATGGCTACACCTTC
CASSQRQGVKANYGYTF
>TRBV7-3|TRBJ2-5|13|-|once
TGTGCCAGCAGTCCGGGACATCCAGAGACCCAGTACTTC
CASSPGHPETQYF
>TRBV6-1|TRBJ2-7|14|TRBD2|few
TGTGCCATCATTGAACCTGGACTAGCGGGCGAGCAGTACTTC
CAIIEPGLAGEQYF
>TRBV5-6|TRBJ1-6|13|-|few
TGTGCCAGCAGGTCAACAGGGAATTCACCCCTCCACTTT
CASRSTGNSPLHF
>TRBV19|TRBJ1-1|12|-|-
TGTGCCAGTAACGAGGGACTGGCTGAAGCTTTCTTT
CASNEGLAEAFF
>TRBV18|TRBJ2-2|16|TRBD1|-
TGTGCCAGCTCACCACCGGGACAGGGTATGACCGGGGAGCTGTTTTTT
CASSPPGQGMTGELFF
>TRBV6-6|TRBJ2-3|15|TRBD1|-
TGTGCCAGCAGTTACGGGACAGGGGATTCGGATACGCAGTATTTT
CASSYGTGDSDTQYF
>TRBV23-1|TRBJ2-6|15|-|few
TGCCCAAAGGAGGGGATAAACTCTGGGGCCAACGTCCTGACTTTC
CPKEGINSGANVLTF
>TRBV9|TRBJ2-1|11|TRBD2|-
TGTGCCAGCAGCTCAGGACTAGACCTGTTCTTC
CASSSGLDLFF
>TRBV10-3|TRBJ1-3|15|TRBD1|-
TGTGCCATCAGTGAGTCGGCAGGGGGAAGAAACACCATATATTTT
CAISESAGGRNTIYF
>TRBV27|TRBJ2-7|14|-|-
TGTGCCAGCAGCACCCGAACCTACTCCTACGAGCAGTACTTC
CASSTRTYSYEQYF
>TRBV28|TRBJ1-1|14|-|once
TGTGCCAGCAGTTCGGGGGAGGCTAACACTGAAGCTTTCTTT
CASSSGEANTEAFF
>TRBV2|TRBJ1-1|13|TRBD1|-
TGTGCCAGCAGGACGACAGGGGGCTATCAAGCTTTCTTT
CASRTTGGYQAFF
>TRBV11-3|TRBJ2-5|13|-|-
TGTGCCAGCAGCTTCCGGGTCGGAGAGACCCAGTACTTC
CASSFRVGETQYF
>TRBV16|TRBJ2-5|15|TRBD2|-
TGTGCCAGCAGCCAAGGTTTAGCGGGAGTAGAGACCCAGTACTTC
CASSQGLAGVETQYF
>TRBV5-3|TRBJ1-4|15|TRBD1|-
TGTGCCAGAAGCTTGTTTCAGGGGGCGACCCGAAAACTGTTTTTT
CARSLFQGATRKLFF
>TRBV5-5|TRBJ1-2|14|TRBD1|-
TGTGCCAGCAGCCCCGGGACAGCGACCTATGGCTACACCTTC
CASSPGTATYGYTF
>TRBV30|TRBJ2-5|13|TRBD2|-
TGTGCCTGGAGGACCAGCGGGAGTGAGACCCAGTACTTC
CAWRTSGSETQYF
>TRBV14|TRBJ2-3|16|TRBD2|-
TGTGCCAGCAGCCCTCTTAGCGGGGGAAGCACAGATACGCAGTATTTT
CASSPLSGGSTDTQYF
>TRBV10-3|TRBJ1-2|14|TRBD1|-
TGTGCCATCAGGGAATCGACAGGGGACTATGGCTACACCTTC
CAIRESTGDYGYTF
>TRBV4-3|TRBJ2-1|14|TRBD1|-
TGCGCCAGCAGCCTCGACAGGGGGAGGAATGAGCAGTTCTTC
CASSLDRGRNEQFF
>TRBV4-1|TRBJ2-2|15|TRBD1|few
TGCGCCAGCAGCCGGGACAGGGAGTGGACCGGGGAGCTGTTTTTT
CASSRDREWTGELFF
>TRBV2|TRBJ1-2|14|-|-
TGTGCCAGCAGTTACTTTCAAGACACCGATGGCTACACCTTC
CASSYFQDTDGYTF
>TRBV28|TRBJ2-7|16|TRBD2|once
TGTGCCAGCAGTTCGAAGTGGCCCAGCGGGAGGTTCGGGCAGTACTTC
CASSSKWPSGRFGQYF
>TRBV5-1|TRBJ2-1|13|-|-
TGCGCCAGCAGCTTTGAGGGAGCAAGCGAGCAGTTCTTC
CASSFEGASEQFF
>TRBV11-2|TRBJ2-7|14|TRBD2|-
TGTGCCAGCAGAACGACTAGCGGGAGTAGCGAGCAGTACTTC
CASRTTSGSSEQYF
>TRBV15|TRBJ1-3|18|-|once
TGTGCCACCAGCACCGAAGGACAGCTCGTGAGCTCTGGAAACACCATATATTTT
CATSTEGQLVSSGNTIYF
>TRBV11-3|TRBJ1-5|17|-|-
TGTGCCAGCAGCCCCAGGGAAGGGGCTGATAGCAATCAGCCCCAGCATTTT
CASSPREGADSNQPQHF
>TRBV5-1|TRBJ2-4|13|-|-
TGCGCCAGCAGCTTAATAGCCCGGGACATTCAGTACTTC
CASSLIARDIQYF
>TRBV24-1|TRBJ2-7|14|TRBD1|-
TGTGCCACCGCTTCCGGACAGGGTACCTACGAGCAGTACTTC
CATASGQGTYEQYF
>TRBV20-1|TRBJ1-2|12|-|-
TGCAGTGCTAGTCCCCAGGCGGGGGGCTACACCTTC
CSASPQAGGYTF
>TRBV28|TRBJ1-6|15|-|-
TGTGCCAGCAGTGGATACAGCTCCTATAATTCACCCCTCCACTTT
CASSGYSSYNSPLHF
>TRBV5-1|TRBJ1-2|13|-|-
TGCGCCAGCAGCTTGGCAACAGGAGATGGCTACACCTTC
CASSLATGDGYTF
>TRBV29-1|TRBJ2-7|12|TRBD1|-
TGCAGCGTTGGACAGGGGAACTACGAGCAGTACTTC
CSVGQGNYEQYF
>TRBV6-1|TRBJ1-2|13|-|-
TGTGCCAGCAGTGAAGGGCAGAGGGATGGCTACACCTTC
CASSEGQRDGYTF
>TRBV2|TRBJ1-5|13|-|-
TGTGCCAGCAGTGGGACTACCAATCAGCCCCAGCATTTT
CASSGTTNQPQHF
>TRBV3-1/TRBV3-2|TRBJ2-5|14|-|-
TGTGCCAGCAGCCAAGGGGCAGGCTCAGAGACCCAGTACTTC
CASSQGAGSETQYF
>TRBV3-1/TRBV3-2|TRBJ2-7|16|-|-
TGTGCCAGCAGCCAAGGCGGGTTATCAGTCTCCTACGAGCAGTACTTC
CASSQGGLSVSYEQYF
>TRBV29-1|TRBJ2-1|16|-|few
TGCAGCGTTGAATTTGTAGCTACGAGCTCCTACAATGAGCAGTTCTTC
CSVEFVATSSYNEQFF
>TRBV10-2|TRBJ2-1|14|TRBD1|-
TGCGCCAGCAGGGCCGGGACAGGGTGGGATGAGCAGTTCTTC
CASRAGTGWDEQFF
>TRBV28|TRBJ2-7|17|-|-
TGTGCCAGCAGTTATAAATCCGCGGGCGGGGACTCCTACGAGCAGTACTTC
CASSYKSAGGDSYEQYF
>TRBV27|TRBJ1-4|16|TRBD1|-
TGTGCCAGCAGTTTATTTCAGGGGACAGGGCGCGAAAAACTGTTTTTT
CASSLFQGTGREKLFF
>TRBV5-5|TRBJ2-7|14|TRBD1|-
TGTGCCAGCAGCATTCGACAGGGGTTCTACGAGCAGTACTTC
CASSIRQGFYEQYF
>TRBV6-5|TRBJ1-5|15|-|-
TGTGCCAGCAGTTACTCGGCAGGCAGCAATCAGCCCCAGCATTTT
CASSYSAGSNQPQHF
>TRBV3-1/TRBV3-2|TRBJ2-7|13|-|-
TGTGCCAGCAGCCAAAGGGGCACCTACGAGCAGTACTTC
CASSQRGTYEQYF